This is a list of T cell receptor beta chains from one sample in a study of cytomegalovirus exposure and HLA in healthy donors. The assay was immunoSEQ multiplex PCR, and TCRdb's table has in-frame clones only and misses some. Found here are some 150,000 clones, about 80% of them singletons; the top ten hold around 6.1%. The source material was PBMCs. Receptor source: a man under 40 in good health and CMV-seropositive. Each CDR3 is given with its conserved first and last residue. Each record gives: clone size, J gene, V gene, CDR3 protein. Some rows mark clone size as missing; the rest say once, few, many or name a class of expanded clone.

.,TRBJ1-1,TRBV28,CASSRTGQGPYTEAFF
once,TRBJ2-7,TRBV30,CAWSVLGTGIYEQYF
.,TRBJ1-6,TRBV6-6,CASRATSHNSPLHF
.,TRBJ1-4,TRBV7-6,CASSLESAGINEKLFF
.,TRBJ1-5,TRBV6-5,CASSSLPTGGNQPQHF
.,TRBJ2-7,TRBV6-5,CASTLAGGYEQYF
.,TRBJ1-2,TRBV2,CASELANYGYTF
.,TRBJ2-5,TRBV6-5,CASSRQGEETQYF
.,TRBJ2-7,TRBV5-8,CASSYRDRGPQSYEQYF
few,TRBJ1-3,TRBV30,CAWSVWGDTIYF
.,TRBJ1-2,TRBV7-9,CASSNLGGAGYGYTF
few,TRBJ1-2,TRBV7-9,CASSFGQGEIRGYTF
once,TRBJ1-5,TRBV19,CASSIVAGGRQPQHF
.,TRBJ2-2,TRBV6-4,CASSDRRDSETGELFF
once,TRBJ1-2,TRBV11-2,CASSPGLGAGGYTF